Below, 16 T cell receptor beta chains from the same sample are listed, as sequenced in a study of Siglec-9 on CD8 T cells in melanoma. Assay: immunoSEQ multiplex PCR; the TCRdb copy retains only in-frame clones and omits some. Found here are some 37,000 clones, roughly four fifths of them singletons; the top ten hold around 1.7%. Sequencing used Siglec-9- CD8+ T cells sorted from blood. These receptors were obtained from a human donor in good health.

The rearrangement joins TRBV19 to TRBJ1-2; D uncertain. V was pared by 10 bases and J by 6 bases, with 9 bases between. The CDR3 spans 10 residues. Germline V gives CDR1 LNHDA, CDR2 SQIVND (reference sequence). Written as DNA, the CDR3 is TGTGCCACCATGCTCAATGGCTACACCTTC. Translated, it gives CATMLNGYTF.

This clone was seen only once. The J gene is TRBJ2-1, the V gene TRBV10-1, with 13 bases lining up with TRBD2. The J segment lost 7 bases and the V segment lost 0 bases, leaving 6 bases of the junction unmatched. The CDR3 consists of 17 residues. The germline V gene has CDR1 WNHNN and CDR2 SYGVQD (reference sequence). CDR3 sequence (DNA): TGCGCCAGCAGTGAGTCCACTAGCGGGGGGGCCTGGAATGAGCAGTTCTTC. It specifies CASSESTSGGAWNEQFF.

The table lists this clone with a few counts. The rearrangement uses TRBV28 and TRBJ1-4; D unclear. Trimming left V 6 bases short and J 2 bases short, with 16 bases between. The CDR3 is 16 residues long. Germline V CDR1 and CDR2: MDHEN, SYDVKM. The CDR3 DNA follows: TGTGCCAGCAGCACCCTCATTTTCACCACTAATGAAAAACTGTTTTTT. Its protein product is CASSTLIFTTNEKLFF.

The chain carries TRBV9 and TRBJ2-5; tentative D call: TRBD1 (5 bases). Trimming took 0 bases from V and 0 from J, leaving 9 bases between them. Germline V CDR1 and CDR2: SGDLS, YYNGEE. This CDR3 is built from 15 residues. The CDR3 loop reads CASSVATDNQETQYF. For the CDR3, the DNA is TGTGCCAGCAGCGTAGCGACAGATAACCAAGAGACCCAGTACTTC. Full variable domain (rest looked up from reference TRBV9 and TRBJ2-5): DSGVTQTPKHLITATGQRVTLRCSPRSGDLSVYWYQQSLDQGLQFLIQYYNGEERAKGNILERFSAQQFPDLHSELNLSSLELGDSALYFCASSVATDNQETQYFGPGTRLLVL.

CDR3 protein: CASGLARDTISYEQYF. Written as DNA, the CDR3 is TGTGCTAGTGGTTTGGCCCGGGACACTATCTCCTACGAGCAGTACTTC. The gene calls are TRBV12-5 and TRBJ2-7; tentative D call: TRBD1 (6 bases). This CDR3 contains 16 residues. Germline V CDR1 and CDR2: LGHNT, FRNRAP. The V and J ends lost 1 base and 0 bases respectively, with 13 bases between them.

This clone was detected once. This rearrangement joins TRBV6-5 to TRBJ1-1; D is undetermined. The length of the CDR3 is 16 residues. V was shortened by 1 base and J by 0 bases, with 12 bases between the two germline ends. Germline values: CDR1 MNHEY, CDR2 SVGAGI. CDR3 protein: CASSYWSRSMNTEAFF. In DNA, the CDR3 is TGTGCCAGCAGTTACTGGTCGAGGTCCATGAACACTGAAGCTTTCTTT.

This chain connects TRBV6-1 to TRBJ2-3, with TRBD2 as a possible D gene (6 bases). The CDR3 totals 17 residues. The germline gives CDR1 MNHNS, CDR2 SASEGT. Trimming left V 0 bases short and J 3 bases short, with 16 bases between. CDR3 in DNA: TGTGCCAGCAGTGAAGCGCCCAGGCGGGGTTGGACAGATACGCAGTATTTT. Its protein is CASSEAPRRGWTDTQYF.

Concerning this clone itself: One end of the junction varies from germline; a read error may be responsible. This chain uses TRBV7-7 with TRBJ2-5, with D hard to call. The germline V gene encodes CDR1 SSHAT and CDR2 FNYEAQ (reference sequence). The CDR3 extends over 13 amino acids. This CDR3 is CASSLENQETQYF. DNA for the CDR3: TGTGCTAGCAGCTTGGAGAATCAAGAGACCCAGTACTTC.

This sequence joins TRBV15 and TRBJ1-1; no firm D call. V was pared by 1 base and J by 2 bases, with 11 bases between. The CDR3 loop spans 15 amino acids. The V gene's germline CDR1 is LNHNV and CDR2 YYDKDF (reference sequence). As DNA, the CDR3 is TGTGCCACCAGCAGAGCGCAGCAGATCAACACTGAAGCTTTCTTT. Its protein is CATSRAQQINTEAFF.

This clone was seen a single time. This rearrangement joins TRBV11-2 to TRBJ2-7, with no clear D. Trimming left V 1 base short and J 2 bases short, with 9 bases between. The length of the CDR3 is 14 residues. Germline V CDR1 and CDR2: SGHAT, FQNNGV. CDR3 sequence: CASSLGYGTYEQYF. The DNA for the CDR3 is TGTGCCAGCAGCTTAGGCTACGGTACCTACGAGCAGTACTTC.

This CDR3 is CASRSGLNYGYTF. CDR3 DNA sequence: TGCGCCAGCAGGTCAGGGTTGAACTATGGCTACACCTTC. This chain links TRBV4-1 with TRBJ1-2; D might be TRBD1 (5 bases). With 6 bases removed from V and 2 bases from J, the gap between germline ends came to 10 bases. The CDR3 extends over 13 amino acids. In germline, CDR1 is MGHRA, CDR2 YSYEKL.

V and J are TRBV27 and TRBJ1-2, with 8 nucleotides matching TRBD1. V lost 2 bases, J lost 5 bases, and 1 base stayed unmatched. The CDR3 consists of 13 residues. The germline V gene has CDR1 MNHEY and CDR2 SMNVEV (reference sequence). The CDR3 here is CASSLHRGYGYTF. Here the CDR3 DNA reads TGTGCCAGCAGTTTACACAGGGGGTATGGCTACACCTTC.

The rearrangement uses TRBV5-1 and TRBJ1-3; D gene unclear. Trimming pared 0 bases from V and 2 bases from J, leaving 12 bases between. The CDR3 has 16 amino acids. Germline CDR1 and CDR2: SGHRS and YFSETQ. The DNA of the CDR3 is TGCGCCAGCAGCTTGGAAAGTGGGCGAGCTGGAAACACCATATATTTT. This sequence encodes CASSLESGRAGNTIYF.

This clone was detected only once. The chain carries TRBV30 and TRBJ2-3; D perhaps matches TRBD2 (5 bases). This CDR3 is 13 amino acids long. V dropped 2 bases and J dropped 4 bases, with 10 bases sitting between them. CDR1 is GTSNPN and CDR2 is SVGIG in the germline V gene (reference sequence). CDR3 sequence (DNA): TGTGCCTGGAGTTACTGGGGAGCAGATACGCAGTATTTT. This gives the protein CAWSYWGADTQYF.

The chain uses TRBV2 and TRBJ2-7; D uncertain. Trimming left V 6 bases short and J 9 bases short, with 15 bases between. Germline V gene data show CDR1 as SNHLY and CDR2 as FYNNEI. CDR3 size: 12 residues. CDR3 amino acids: CASSDTVEGQYF. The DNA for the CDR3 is TGTGCCAGCAGCGATACGGTGGAAGGGCAGTACTTC.

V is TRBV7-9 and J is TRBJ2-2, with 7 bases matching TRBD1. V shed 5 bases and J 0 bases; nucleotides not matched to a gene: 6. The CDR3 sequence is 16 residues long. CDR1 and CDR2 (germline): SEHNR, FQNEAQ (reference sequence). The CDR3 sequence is CASSHRGSANTGELFF. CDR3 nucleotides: TGTGCCAGCAGCCACAGGGGTAGCGCGAACACCGGGGAGCTGTTTTTT.